The rows below give T cell receptor beta chains drawn from one sample of a study of shared clonotypes between healthy human individuals. Profiling relied on immunoSEQ multiplex PCR, and the TCRdb table lists in-frame clones only, not all of them. There are more than 2,000,000 clones in the sample; 85% to 95% occur only once, and over 0.12% lies in the top ten. Sample: naive CD4+ T cells sorted from blood. The receptors originated from a young man in good health. CDR3s include the opening cysteine and the closing phenylalanine or tryptophan. Fields, in order: clone size, D gene, J gene, V gene, CDR3 length, CDR3 DNA, CDR3 protein. A D gene is named only where the DNA matches it firmly. The listing skips clone size in some rows; elsewhere it reads once, few, many or a size class.

>.|.|TRBJ1-1|TRBV19|11
TGTGCCTGTCGACAGAACACTGAAGCTTTCTTT
CACRQNTEAFF
>.|.|TRBJ1-2|TRBV10-2|16
TGCGCCAGCTATTTGTCAACCGCGAGGGGGAAGGATGGCTACACCTTC
CASYLSTARGKDGYTF
>.|.|TRBJ1-1|TRBV5-1|15
TGCGCCAGCAGCCTCGCCACAGGGCCCATCCATGAAGCTTTCTTT
CASSLATGPIHEAFF
>.|TRBD1|TRBJ2-3|TRBV18|16
TGTGCCAGCTCACCGCCGACAGGGTGGGAAACAGATACGCAGTATTTT
CASSPPTGWETDTQYF
>.|.|TRBJ2-7|TRBV28|15
TGTGCCAGCAGAACTAATGCTGCCGGGAAGAACGAGCAGTACTTC
CASRTNAAGKNEQYF
>.|.|TRBJ1-2|TRBV5-1|13
TGCGCCAGCAGCTTGGCCGGTCTTAGTATCTACACCTTC
CASSLAGLSIYTF
>.|TRBD1|TRBJ1-1|TRBV19|14
TGTGCCAGTAGGCCGGGACAGGGGAACACTGAAGCTTTCTTT
CASRPGQGNTEAFF
>.|.|TRBJ2-7|TRBV6-5|14
TGTGCCAGCAGACGACAGGCTGGGGGCTACGAGCAGTACTTC
CASRRQAGGYEQYF
>.|TRBD1|TRBJ2-5|TRBV5-4|16
TGTGCCAGCAGCAACCGGGACAGGAAAAAACAAGAGACCCAGTACTTC
CASSNRDRKKQETQYF
>.|.|TRBJ1-1|TRBV5-6|19
TGTGCCAGCAGCTTGTTTGGGGCTCCCGTTCGGGAGGCGAACACTGAAGCTTTCTTT
CASSLFGAPVREANTEAFF
>once|TRBD1|TRBJ2-5|TRBV4-3|15
TGCGCCACCTCCGTAAACAGGGGGCCGCAAGAGACCCAGTACTTC
CATSVNRGPQETQYF
>once|TRBD1|TRBJ1-3|TRBV5-1|14
TGCGCCAGCAGCTTTGACAGGGCGGGAAACACCATATATTTT
CASSFDRAGNTIYF
>.|.|TRBJ2-2|TRBV29-1|13
TGCAGCGTTGAACAGCCTAACACCGGGGAGCTGTTTTTT
CSVEQPNTGELFF
>.|TRBD2|TRBJ2-7|TRBV7-9|14
TGTGCCAGCAGCTTGGGGACTAGCGTCCACGAGCAGTACTTC
CASSLGTSVHEQYF
>.|.|TRBJ1-5|TRBV2|13
TGTGCCAGCAGTGAATGGGGGGTACAGCCCCAGCATTTT
CASSEWGVQPQHF
>.|.|TRBJ2-7|TRBV30|12
TGTGCCTGGAGTATTACCTCCTACGAGCAGTACTTC
CAWSITSYEQYF
>.|.|TRBJ2-5|TRBV18|14
TGTGCCAGCTCACCCGGGACTCAGCAAGAGACCCAGTACTTC
CASSPGTQQETQYF
>.|TRBD2|TRBJ2-1|TRBV10-3|14
TGTGCCATCGGCTTTTTGGTGGGAGGGGATGAGCAGTTCTTC
CAIGFLVGGDEQFF
>.|.|TRBJ2-1|TRBV10-3|19
TGTGCCATCAGTGAGTCAGGGGGTGAGCGGGTGAGCTCCTACAATGAGCAGTTCTTC
CAISESGGERVSSYNEQFF
>.|.|TRBJ2-3|TRBV27|16
TGTGCCAGCAGCCGACAGGTTCTAAAAGGGGGAGATACGCAGTATTTT
CASSRQVLKGGDTQYF
>.|.|TRBJ1-1|TRBV5-6|14
TGTGCCAGCAGCTTGGATGGCTGGAACACTGAAGCTTTCTTT
CASSLDGWNTEAFF
>.|.|TRBJ2-7|TRBV30|14
TGTGCCTGGAGTGTCGGCGGGTCCAACTACGAGCAGTACTTC
CAWSVGGSNYEQYF
>.|TRBD2|TRBJ2-3|TRBV6-4|15
TGTGCCAGCAGTGCTCTAGCGGGGGAGGCAGATACGCAGTATTTT
CASSALAGEADTQYF
>.|.|TRBJ2-1|TRBV19|13
TGTGCCAGTAGGCCTGGGCGGGTCGATGAGCAGTTCTTC
CASRPGRVDEQFF
>once|.|TRBJ2-7|TRBV11-2|13
TGTGCCAGCAGCTTAGATTATACCTACGAGCAGTACTTC
CASSLDYTYEQYF
>.|.|TRBJ2-7|TRBV5-4|14
TGTGCCTCTAGCCCAGAAATGAATACCTACGAGCAGTACTTC
CASSPEMNTYEQYF
>.|.|TRBJ2-4|TRBV6-5|15
TGTGCCAGCAGGCCCACAGGGATAGCCAAAAACATTCAGTACTTC
CASRPTGIAKNIQYF
>.|.|TRBJ1-1|TRBV21-1|15
TGTGCCAGCAGCAAAGACAGAGAACCGAACACTGAAGCTTTCTTT
CASSKDREPNTEAFF
>.|TRBD2|TRBJ2-2|TRBV29-1|14
TGCAGCGTTCGAGCGGGGGGACTCACCGGGGAGCTGTTTTTT
CSVRAGGLTGELFF
>.|.|TRBJ1-1|TRBV13|12
TGTGCCAGCAGCACTTCGACAGGTGAAGCTTTCTTT
CASSTSTGEAFF
>.|.|TRBJ2-3|TRBV6-5|13
TGTGCCAGCACCAGGGGTGGGACAGATACGCAGTATTTT
CASTRGGTDTQYF
>once|.|TRBJ2-3|TRBV10-3|15
TGTGCCATCAGTGGATCAGCGGACTACACAGATACGCAGTATTTT
CAISGSADYTDTQYF
>.|.|TRBJ1-6|TRBV5-4|16
TGTGCCAGCAGCAAAACTCGGCCGGTGGAAAATTCACCCCTCCACTTT
CASSKTRPVENSPLHF
>.|TRBD2|TRBJ2-7|TRBV5-4|16
TGTGCCAGCAGCGGGGGACTAGCGGGCTCTTACTACGAGCAGTACTTC
CASSGGLAGSYYEQYF
>.|.|TRBJ2-3|TRBV7-6|13
TGTGCCAGCAGCTTACAGAGCACAGATACGCAGTATTTT
CASSLQSTDTQYF
>.|TRBD2|TRBJ2-7|TRBV6-1|15
TGTGCCAGCAGTCCACCAAAGCGGGATGGTTACGAGCAGTACTTC
CASSPPKRDGYEQYF
>.|TRBD2|TRBJ2-7|TRBV19|15
TGTGCCAGTTCCAATCCCCCGGGGGGCTCCTACGAGCAGTACTTC
CASSNPPGGSYEQYF
>.|.|TRBJ2-2|TRBV5-1|13
TGCGCCAGCAGCACGACCGGACCCGGGGAGCTGTTTTTT
CASSTTGPGELFF
>.|.|TRBJ1-1|TRBV5-6|12
TGTGCCAGCAGCTCTGGCGGTCTTTTAGCTTTCTTT
CASSSGGLLAFF
>.|TRBD2|TRBJ2-7|TRBV6-5|14
TGTGCCAGCAGACGACTAGCGGAATCCTACGAGCAGTACTTC
CASRRLAESYEQYF
>.|.|TRBJ1-4|TRBV2|15
TGTGCCAGCATCTGGGGGGAGGCAACTAATGAAAAACTGTTTTTT
CASIWGEATNEKLFF
>.|TRBD2|TRBJ2-3|TRBV6-1|15
TGTGCCAGCACTGCGGGACTAGCGGGGGCTCCGCACCGGTATTTT
CASTAGLAGAPHRYF
>.|.|TRBJ2-6|TRBV19|14
TGTGCCAGTAGTATAGATTCTGGGGCCAACGTCCTGACTTTC
CASSIDSGANVLTF
>.|.|TRBJ1-3|TRBV11-2|19
TGTGCCAGCAGCTTAGACTTCCCCCCGCAGACCCTCTCTGGAAACACCATATATTTT
CASSLDFPPQTLSGNTIYF
>.|.|TRBJ2-1|TRBV28|14
TGTGCCACCACCGACTCGTCCAGACCCAATGAGCAGTTCTTC
CATTDSSRPNEQFF
>.|.|TRBJ1-2|TRBV9|14
TGTGCCAGCAGCGTAGGCAGCGCCATCTATGGCTACACCTTC
CASSVGSAIYGYTF